The 8 T cell receptor beta chains listed next were all sequenced from one sample in a study of human T cells and chemical hapten exposure. TCRdb analysed the RACE reads with MiXCR anew, one entry per CDR3 protein. The sample lists 350,000 to 400,000 distinct CDR3 sequences, around 6% occurring once. Time point: patch test 2, 6 weeks after DPC sensitization. Described treatment: therapeutic diphenylcyclopropenone sensitization with weekly scalp DPC. The sample consisted of whole blood, taken in connection with sensitization to the hapten diphenylcyclopropenone (DPC). The receptors were gathered from a woman aged 18 to 35 with alopecia areata. Some clones in this sample may be carry-over from other donors' samples.

This clonotype came up a few times. V and J are TRBV27 and TRBJ2-6; 10 bases line up with TRBD1. Germline assignment: CDR1 MNHEY and CDR2 SMNVEV (reference sequence). The CDR3 totals 17 residues. Trimming took 4 bases from V and 1 from J; bases not matched to a gene: 4. The DNA for the CDR3 is TGTGCCAGCAGTTGGCGGACAGGGGGATCTGGGGCCAACGTCCTGACTTTC. Translated: CASSWRTGGSGANVLTF.

This clonotype was seen ten or more times. The DNA of the CDR3 is TGTGCCAGCAAGCGGGCGACCGGGACCCAAGAGACCCAGTACTTC. Its translation: CASKRATGTQETQYF. The J gene is TRBJ2-5, the V gene TRBV12-3 or TRBV12-4, with a weak D call TRBD2 (6 bases). The CDR3 is 15 residues long. The V gene lost 7 bases and the J gene lost 1 base, with 16 bases spanning the gap.

This clonotype was counted a single time. CDR3 nucleotide sequence: TGTGCCAGCAGCTTCCCTGGTACCACAGATACGCAGTATTTT. The encoded protein is CASSFPGTTDTQYF. V gene TRBV5-6 combines with J gene TRBJ2-3; D not resolved. V was cut by 2 bases and J by 2 bases, with 9 bases left in between. This CDR3 has 14 residues. From germline, CDR1 is SGHDT and CDR2 YYEEEE.

This clonotype was picked up many times. The rearrangement uses TRBV18 and TRBJ1-2; D is possibly TRBD1 (6 bases). Between the trimmed V and J ends, which lost 4 bases and 4 bases, there was a span of 16 bases. CDR1 is KGHSH, CDR2 LQKENI, per germline. The CDR3 has 15 amino acids. Here the CDR3 DNA reads TGTGCCAGCTCACTTCCTAGCACAGGGAGCTATGGCTACACCTTC. Translating it yields CASSLPSTGSYGYTF.

The chain recombines TRBV25-1 with TRBJ2-5, with 13 bases aligning to TRBD2. The germline V gene has CDR1 MGHDK and CDR2 SYGVNS. Trimming removed 5 bases from V and 4 bases from J; junction bases left unmatched: 13. This CDR3 spans 18 amino acids. In DNA form, the CDR3 reads TGTGCCAGCAGTCCAAGGACTAGCGGGGGCCTTTGGGGAGAGACCCAGTACTTC. It yields the protein CASSPRTSGGLWGETQYF. Full variable domain (remainder filled in from reference TRBV25-1 and TRBJ2-5): EADIYQTPRYLVIGTGKKITLECSQTMGHDKMYWYQQDPGMELHLIHYSYGVNSTEKGDLSSESTVSRIRTEHFPLTLESARPSHTSQYLCASSPRTSGGLWGETQYFGPGTRLLVL.

The CDR3 loop is CASSYLRASSYNSPLHF. CDR3 nucleotide sequence: TGTGCCAGCAGTTACCTCAGAGCCAGCTCCTATAATTCACCCCTCCACTTT. This chain connects TRBV6-2 or TRBV6-3 to TRBJ1-6; D is uncertain. Trimming stripped 2 bases from V and 0 bases from J, with 11 bases between. There are 17 residues in the CDR3. Germline CDR1 MNHEY, CDR2 SVGEGT.

This clonotype was observed at least ten times. The chain recombines TRBV7-9 with TRBJ1-1; maybe TRBD1 (6 bases). The CDR3 loop spans 14 amino acids. V lost 4 bases to trimming and J lost 4 bases, with 13 bases between them. Germline V gene lookup returns CDR1 SEHNR and CDR2 FQNEAQ (reference sequence). The CDR3 DNA follows: TGTGCCAGCAGCTCACAGGGTCTCGGCACTGAAGCTTTCTTT. Protein product: CASSSQGLGTEAFF.

This clonotype was seen many times. V gene TRBV12-3 or TRBV12-4 combines with J gene TRBJ2-7, with D perhaps matching TRBD1 (6 bases). V lost 3 bases and J lost 1, with 7 bases in between. The CDR3 runs 13 residues. The CDR3 bases are TGTGCCAGCAGTTTGGACAGTTCCTACGAGCAGTACTTC. Its protein product is CASSLDSSYEQYF.